Below are 27 T cell receptor beta chains sequenced from a single sample in a study of T-cell memory formation after mild COVID-19 (dated by TCRdb to 2020 to 2023). Library creation used 5' RACE. The sequencer was an Illumina NovaSeq 6000. TCRdb reanalyzed the raw reads on its own, using fastp at Q25 for trimming and MiXCR for clone calling, and kept in-frame beta chains. Each CDR3 protein appears once, grouped with its most common genes and DNA. Recorded for this sample are about 58,000 distinct CDR3 sequences; around a quarter of them occurred a single time. The ten top clones hold roughly 47% of the sample. The material sequenced was PBMCs or a T cell subset sorted from them (not recorded which). The origin of the receptors is a young man who had mild COVID-19 (a few samples of this study predate the infection). The sample titles of this study are shuffled in the database, so cell type and time point are left out; the donor was told from shared clones.

This sequence joins TRBV9 and TRBJ1-1; possible D gene TRBD1, 5 bases. The CDR3 has 13 amino acids. V was trimmed by 0 bases and J by 3 bases, leaving 6 bases between them. Germline V gene sequence: CDR1 SGDLS, CDR2 YYNGEE. CDR3 in amino acids: CASSVGGDTEAFF. CDR3 coding DNA: TGTGCCAGCAGCGTAGGGGGGGACACTGAAGCTTTCTTT.

V usage is TRBV6-1 and J usage is TRBJ2-7; 11 nucleotides agree with TRBD1. V was clipped by 9 bases and J by 6 bases; unmatched bases: 10. Germline values: CDR1 MNHNS, CDR2 SASEGT. The CDR3 spans 14 residues. The CDR3 is CASGVGQGALEQYF. DNA of the CDR3: TGTGCCAGTGGTGTCGGACAGGGGGCTCTCGAGCAGTACTTC.

The chain employs TRBV3-1 and TRBJ2-7, with a possible D match to TRBD2 (7 bases). The germline V gene encodes CDR1 LGHDT and CDR2 YNNKEL (reference sequence). This CDR3 contains 17 residues. Trimming took off 6 bases at V and 2 bases at J, with 23 bases between the two ends. CDR3 DNA sequence: TGTGCCAGCAGTGAAATAGGGGGGGACGAAAGGGCCTACGAGCAGTACTTC. It specifies CASSEIGGDERAYEQYF.

This clonotype was picked up many times. The chain uses TRBV2 and TRBJ2-7, with D maybe TRBD1 (6 bases). The germline V gene encodes CDR1 SNHLY and CDR2 FYNNEI. Trimming stripped 7 bases from V and 0 bases from J, with 10 bases between. CDR3 length: 13 residues. CDR3 nucleotides: TGTGCCAGCACCCGACAGGACTCCTACGAGCAGTACTTC. Protein product: CASTRQDSYEQYF.

A few counts support this clonotype. The rearrangement uses TRBV24-1 and TRBJ2-7, with D unresolved. Germline CDR1 KGHDR, CDR2 SFDVKD. Trimming removed 1 base at V and 3 bases at J, with 6 bases between. This CDR3 has 13 residues. Here the CDR3 reads CATSDFGSYEQYF. CDR3 nucleotides: TGTGCCACCAGTGATTTTGGCAGCTACGAGCAGTACTTC.

The V call is TRBV7-9, the J call TRBJ2-5, with a weak D call TRBD2 (6 bases). The CDR3 is 16 amino acids. Germline loops: CDR1 SEHNR, CDR2 FQNEAQ (reference sequence). V was cut by 4 bases and J by 0 bases, with 15 bases left in between. The DNA for the CDR3 is TGTGCCAGCAGCTCCAGGAGGGTCTGGTACCAAGAGACCCAGTACTTC. Translating it yields CASSSRRVWYQETQYF.

A few counts support this clonotype. The gene calls are TRBV7-9 and TRBJ2-5; 11 bases are shared with TRBD2. Losses at the gene ends were 1 base for V and 4 bases for J; bases not matched to a gene: 5. The CDR3 is 16 amino acids. In germline, CDR1 is SEHNR, CDR2 FQNEAQ (reference sequence). CDR3 coding DNA: TGTGCCAGCAGCTTAGTGCGTCTAGCGGGGGGAGAGACCCAGTACTTC. Translating it yields CASSLVRLAGGETQYF.

This clonotype was counted between two and nine times. The chain links TRBV2 to TRBJ2-7, with D maybe TRBD2 (6 bases). Germline-derived CDR1 and CDR2 are SNHLY and FYNNEI. V lost 3 bases to trimming and J lost 3 bases, with 9 bases between them. This CDR3 is built from 13 residues. In DNA, the CDR3 is TGTGCCAGCAGTGAGGAGGGCCACTACGAGCAGTACTTC. This translates into CASSEEGHYEQYF.

V is TRBV2 and J is TRBJ2-7, with D perhaps matching TRBD2 (6 bases). Trimming removed 6 bases from V and 9 bases from J, with 15 bases in between. This CDR3 is 12 amino acids long. In germline, CDR1 is SNHLY, CDR2 FYNNEI. The CDR3 is CASRARGSGQYV. Written as DNA, the CDR3 is TGTGCCAGCAGGGCCCGGGGGAGTGGGCAGTACGTC.

This chain uses TRBV12-3 or TRBV12-4 with TRBJ2-3; D is undetermined. Trimming pared 3 bases from V and 3 bases from J, leaving 4 bases between. The CDR3 extends over 12 amino acids. The CDR3 loop reads CASSFRTDTQYF. CDR3 in DNA: TGTGCCAGCAGTTTCAGGACAGATACGCAGTATTTT.

The rearrangement uses TRBV27 and TRBJ2-5; 9 nucleotides match TRBD2. J was trimmed by 5 bases and V by 3 bases; bases with no gene match: 7. This CDR3 comprises 15 residues. Germline-derived CDR1 and CDR2 are MNHEY and SMNVEV (reference sequence). The CDR3, as DNA: TGTGCCAGCAGTTTGGGTAGCGGGGGTCTGGAGACCCAGTACTTC. It translates to CASSLGSGGLETQYF.

The chain joins TRBV15 to TRBJ2-7; 10 bases fit TRBD1. CDR1 is LNHNV and CDR2 is YYDKDF in the germline V gene (reference sequence). The CDR3 extends over 17 amino acids. J lost 5 bases, V lost 4 bases, and 14 bases had no gene match. The CDR3: CATSKVGTGARIDEQYF. Here the CDR3 DNA reads TGTGCCACCAGCAAGGTGGGGACAGGGGCTCGGATAGACGAGCAGTACTTC.

The sample holds a few counts of this clonotype. The chain recombines TRBV7-9 with TRBJ2-7; a possible D gene is TRBD1 (5 bases). V lost 4 bases and J 2 bases, leaving 12 bases between the germline ends. The CDR3 is made up of 14 amino acids. Germline V gives CDR1 SEHNR, CDR2 FQNEAQ (reference sequence). The CDR3 is CASSSRVEAYEQYF. CDR3 bases: TGTGCCAGCAGCTCCAGGGTCGAAGCCTACGAGCAGTACTTC.

The chain joins TRBV28 to TRBJ1-6; 8 bases agree with TRBD1. Germline V gene sequence: CDR1 MDHEN, CDR2 SYDVKM. This CDR3 region has 15 residues. J was trimmed by 10 bases and V by 6 bases; bases with no gene match: 11. The DNA of the CDR3 is TGTGCCAGCAGGGTCCGGACAGGGACGGGCTCACCCCTCCACTTT. It codes for CASRVRTGTGSPLHF.

The gene calls are TRBV18 and TRBJ2-1; TRBD2 aligns across 9 bases. From germline, CDR1 is KGHSH and CDR2 LQKENI. The J segment lost 8 bases and the V segment lost 4 bases, leaving 6 bases of the junction unmatched. The CDR3 has 14 residues. The CDR3 bases are TGTGCCAGCTCACTGGCGGGGGGGAGCGATGAGCAGTTCTTC. Amino acids: CASSLAGGSDEQFF.

This clonotype was picked up many times. The gene calls are TRBV6-2 or TRBV6-3 and TRBJ2-2, with D uncertain. V lost 2 bases and J 3 bases, leaving 7 bases between the germline ends. The CDR3 runs to 14 residues. Germline CDR1 MNHEY, CDR2 SVGEGT. The CDR3 DNA reads TGTGCCAGCAGTTACCTTACAGACACCGGGGAGCTGTTTTTT. Protein product: CASSYLTDTGELFF.

A few counts support this clonotype. The chain uses TRBV11-2 and TRBJ2-3, with no clear D. The V gene's germline CDR1 is SGHAT and CDR2 FQNNGV. V dropped 3 bases and J dropped 2 bases, with 9 bases sitting between them. The CDR3 is made up of 14 amino acids. In nucleotides, the CDR3 is TGTGCCAGCAGCTTCGGGCCCTACACAGATACGCAGTATTTT. It codes for CASSFGPYTDTQYF.

This clonotype occurred many times. This chain links TRBV6-5 with TRBJ1-1; TRBD1 might be the D (6 bases). V lost 8 bases, J lost 3 bases, and 13 bases lay in between. Germline V gene lookup returns CDR1 MNHEY and CDR2 SVGAGI. The CDR3 is 13 residues long. CDR3: CASRQGSHTEAFF. The CDR3 DNA reads as TGTGCCAGCCGCCAGGGGAGCCACACTGAAGCTTTCTTT.

This clonotype was detected a few times. The chain links TRBV4-1 to TRBJ2-3; no firm D call. The CDR3 consists of 15 residues. Germline V gene data show CDR1 as MGHRA and CDR2 as YSYEKL. V dropped 0 bases and J dropped 1 base, with 8 bases sitting between them. In nucleotides, the CDR3 is TGCGCCAGCAGCCAAGATCCGGGTGGCACAGATACGCAGTATTTT. Its protein product is CASSQDPGGTDTQYF.

The chain combines TRBV29-1 with TRBJ2-7; TRBD1 is a possible D gene (6 bases). Germline assignment: CDR1 SQVTM and CDR2 ANQGSEA. This CDR3 is built from 14 residues. V gave up 2 bases and J gave up 6 bases, with 17 bases separating them. The CDR3 DNA is TGCAGCGTTGAACTGAGCAGGGACACCATCGAGCAGTACTTC. It specifies CSVELSRDTIEQYF.

This clonotype was seen only once. Germline is not matched at one junction end, which may reflect a read error. The chain uses TRBV29-1 and TRBJ1-2, with D unresolved. CDR3 size: 13 residues. Germline CDR1 is SQVTM and CDR2 is ANQGSEA. The CDR3 reads CSAESDNNYGYTF. CDR3 bases: TGCAGCGCTGAAAGTGACAATAACTATGGCTACACCTTC. Full variable domain (missing parts from reference TRBV29-1 and TRBJ1-2): SAVISQKPSRDICQRGTSLTIQCQVDSQVTMMFWYRQQPGQSLTLIATANQGSEATYESGFVIDKFPISRPNLTFSTLTVSNMSPEDSSIYLCSAESDNNYGYTFGSGTRLTVV.

This clonotype was counted between two and nine times. The chain carries TRBV6-2 or TRBV6-3 and TRBJ1-1; D possibly corresponds to TRBD1 (5 bases). This CDR3 contains 14 residues. Trimming took 3 bases from V and 1 from J, leaving 9 bases between them. CDR1 is MNHEY and CDR2 is SVGEGT in the germline V gene. CDR3: CASSYGGQNTEAFF. The CDR3 DNA reads TGTGCCAGCAGTTATGGGGGTCAGAACACTGAAGCTTTCTTT.

This rearrangement joins TRBV20-1 to TRBJ2-2, with 9 bases that match TRBD2. CDR1 is DFQATT, CDR2 SNEGSKA, per germline (reference sequence). Losses at the gene ends were 6 bases for V and 3 bases for J; bases not matched to a gene: 11. The CDR3 sequence is 16 residues long. The DNA of the CDR3 is TGCAGTGCAGATAGCGGGGGTGGAATGGACACCGGGGAGCTGTTTTTT. The encoded protein is CSADSGGGMDTGELFF.

The chain uses TRBV29-1 and TRBJ2-7; D gene unclear. V shed 5 bases and J shed 1 base, with 12 bases lying between them. Germline loops: CDR1 SQVTM, CDR2 ANQGSEA. This CDR3 has 13 amino acids. CDR3 DNA: TGCAGCGTTTATGGGTTGTTGTCCTACGAGCAGTACTTC. The encoded protein is CSVYGLLSYEQYF.

V and J are TRBV5-1 and TRBJ1-1; TRBD1 matches 8 bases. The V and J ends lost 0 bases and 3 bases, in that order; junction bases with no gene match: 1. Germline V gives CDR1 SGHRS, CDR2 YFSETQ. The CDR3 covers 14 residues. The CDR3 DNA reads TGCGCCAGCAGCTTGGGGACAGGGCACACTGAAGCTTTCTTT. This sequence encodes CASSLGTGHTEAFF.

This chain uses TRBV27 with TRBJ2-7; 9 nucleotides align to TRBD1. Germline trimming cut 2 bases from V and 6 bases from J; bases unmatched to any gene: 2. The CDR3 covers 13 residues. Germline V CDR1 and CDR2: MNHEY, SMNVEV (reference sequence). The CDR3 protein is CASSLGQGTEQYF. CDR3 bases: TGTGCCAGCAGTTTAGGACAGGGGACCGAGCAGTACTTC.

This chain joins TRBV6-6 and TRBJ2-5; D is unresolved. Trimming cost V 3 bases and J 1 base, with 15 bases left between them. Per the germline V gene, CDR1 is MNHNY and CDR2 is SVGAGI (reference sequence). This CDR3 is built from 16 residues. CDR3 in DNA: TGTGCCAGCAGTTATGTCGCGCGGCCACTCCAAGAGACCCAGTACTTC. This encodes CASSYVARPLQETQYF.